This T cell receptor (beta chain) is drawn from a study of blood T cell repertoires in COVID-19. Study overall: T cells, B-cell-depleted T cells, or PBMCs provided the cDNA or gDNA that served as material.

CDR1 MNHEY and CDR2 SVGAGI come from the germline V gene. V was shortened by 3 bases and J by 5 bases, with 12 bases between the two germline ends. The CDR3 has 14 residues. The data were produced by immunoSEQ multiplex PCR, yet TCRdb's version contains in-frame clones alone and is incomplete. The sample comprises 30,000 to 40,000 clones, around 88% of which are singletons, and approximately 6.5% rests with the top ten. The sequenced sample was peripheral blood. This clonotype was sampled from a human donor in a cohort sampled during active COVID-19. The chain combines TRBV6-5 with TRBJ2-3, with a weak D call TRBD1 (5 bases). As DNA, the CDR3 is TGTGCCAGCAGTTATTCAGGGTTAGGAGATACGCAGTATTTT. Translating it yields CASSYSGLGDTQYF.